This T cell receptor beta chain came from a study of lymphopenia after photon versus proton radiotherapy. The CDR3 sequence is 12 residues long. Trimming shortened V by 7 bases and J by 7 bases, and 12 bases separated the two germline ends. Germline-derived CDR1 and CDR2 are SNHLY and FYNNEI. This table comes from immunoSEQ multiplex PCR, and its TCRdb copy is limited to in-frame clones, with some not included. The data show 68,000 or so clones, approximately 90% seen once. Sequences were derived from peripheral blood, sampled from a patient treated with photon-based radiotherapy. The V and J genes are TRBV2 and TRBJ2-3; D gene uncertain. This sequence was found in a woman in her 70s with pancreatic cancer. The CDR3 DNA reads TGTGCCAGCATAGCCGACTCGAATACGCAGTATTTT. It specifies CASIADSNTQYF.